These 17 T cell receptor beta chains share one sample of origin, sequenced in a study of metastatic and nonmetastatic thyroid tumors. Nobody among the patients had been given any treatment before thyroid surgery. Using MiXCR, TCRdb re-called clones from the PCR reads. In the table there are fewer than 55,000 clones, 15% to 20% of which are singletons. The source material was blood. The receptors were sampled from a female donor with papillary thyroid cancer or a benign thyroid nodule (not recorded which). Some clones in this sample may be carry-over from other donors' samples.

The table lists this clone with a few counts. The chain has TRBV5-6 and TRBJ2-1; 14 bases map to TRBD2. V trimming: 2 bases; J trimming: 4 bases; junction bases outside the gene matches: 2. Germline V gene data show CDR1 as SGHDT and CDR2 as YYEEEE. The CDR3 has 16 residues. CDR3: CASSFGLAGGYNEQFF. CDR3 DNA: TGTGCCAGCAGCTTCGGACTAGCGGGAGGTTACAATGAGCAGTTCTTC.

This clone was counted at least ten times. The chain links TRBV6-1 to TRBJ2-5, with 8 bases identical to TRBD2. Germline lookup yields CDR1 MNHNS and CDR2 SASEGT. V shed 10 bases and J 4 bases; nucleotides not matched to a gene: 11. The length of the CDR3 is 14 residues. CDR3: CATTSGSYTETQYF. Here the CDR3 DNA reads TGTGCCACTACAAGCGGGAGTTATACAGAGACCCAGTACTTC.

This clone was detected a few times. V gene TRBV6-1 combines with J gene TRBJ1-5; D remains unclear. The germline V gene has CDR1 MNHNS and CDR2 SASEGT. The CDR3 is made up of 12 amino acids. Trimming took 5 bases from V and 7 from J, leaving 9 bases between them. The CDR3 loop reads CASSRLNQPQHF. The CDR3 bases are TGTGCCAGCAGTCGACTGAACCAGCCCCAGCATTTT.

The chain employs TRBV11-2 and TRBJ2-4, with TRBD2 as a possible D gene (6 bases). This CDR3 contains 18 residues. V was shortened by 1 base and J by 1 base, with 17 bases between the two germline ends. Germline V CDR1 and CDR2: SGHAT, FQNNGV. The CDR3 loop is CASSLGGFGTGAKNIQYF. The DNA of the CDR3 is TGTGCCAGCAGCTTAGGCGGCTTTGGGACTGGGGCCAAAAACATTCAGTACTTC.

This clone occurred a few times. A much more abundant neighbour one base away suggests this may be a read error. Distinct nucleotide sequences in the sample also encode this CDR3. The V gene is TRBV19, the J gene TRBJ1-1; unclear D gene. This CDR3 has 14 residues. The V gene's germline CDR1 is LNHDA and CDR2 SQIVND (reference sequence). This CDR3 is CASSIGSLNTEAFF. CDR3 nucleotide sequence: TGTGCCAGCAGTATAGGCAGTTTGAACACTGAAGCTTTCTTT.

This clone was seen repeatedly, ten times or more. This chain links TRBV6-4 with TRBJ2-6; 14 bases are shared with TRBD2. Trimming removed 3 bases from V and 4 bases from J; junction bases left unmatched: 8. In germline, CDR1 is MRHNA, CDR2 SNTAGT. The CDR3 has 19 amino acids. The CDR3 here is CASSEKGLAGAGGANVLTF. The CDR3 DNA sequence: TGTGCCAGCAGTGAGAAGGGACTAGCGGGAGCGGGAGGGGCCAACGTCCTGACTTTC.

The V and J genes are TRBV7-3 and TRBJ2-2; D not resolved. V was clipped by 5 bases and J by 5 bases, with 9 bases between them. The germline V gene has CDR1 SGHTA and CDR2 FQGTGA. The CDR3 has 13 amino acids. The CDR3 DNA follows: TGTGCCAGCAGCCGGATGGTAACCGGGGAGCTGTTTTTT. This encodes CASSRMVTGELFF.

This clone was detected ten times or more. The chain couples TRBV6-1 to TRBJ1-4; D possibly corresponds to TRBD1 (5 bases). The germline V and J ends were trimmed by 7 bases and 3 bases, with 15 bases remaining between them. The CDR3 is made up of 15 amino acids. Germline V gene lookup returns CDR1 MNHNS and CDR2 SASEGT. The CDR3 region is CASTAGGSSNEKLFF. CDR3 sequence (DNA): TGTGCCAGCACAGCGGGGGGGTCCTCTAATGAAAAACTGTTTTTT.

V usage is TRBV19 and J usage is TRBJ1-2; the D gene is possibly TRBD1 (5 bases). This CDR3 has 14 amino acids. V gave up 7 bases and J gave up 4 bases, with 16 bases separating them. Germline V gene data show CDR1 as LNHDA and CDR2 as SQIVND (reference sequence). The CDR3 sequence is CASTPEGRSYGYTF. CDR3 nucleotides: TGTGCCAGTACCCCCGAGGGACGAAGCTATGGCTACACCTTC.

This clone came up many times. The J gene is TRBJ1-4, the V gene TRBV5-1; D ambiguous. The CDR3 contains 14 residues. V lost 0 bases, J lost 7 bases, and 10 bases lay in between. The germline CDR1 and CDR2 sequences are SGHRS and YFSETQ. DNA of the CDR3: TGCGCCAGCAGCTTGGCGTCAGGAGGTGAAAAACTGTTTTTT. The encoded protein is CASSLASGGEKLFF.

Concerning this clone: The junction shows a germline mismatch at one end, possibly a read error. The chain couples TRBV28 to TRBJ2-1; 8 nucleotides match TRBD1. CDR3 length equals 15 residues. Germline V gives CDR1 MDHEN, CDR2 SYDVKM. The CDR3 sequence is CASSPAWTGRNERFF. As DNA, the CDR3 is TGTGCCAGCAGCCCTGCCTGGACAGGGCGAAATGAGCGGTTCTTC. The full variable domain, rest sourced from reference TRBV28 and TRBJ2-1, is DVKVTQSSRYLVKRTGEKVFLECVQDMDHENMFWYRQDPGLGLRLIYFSYDVKMKEKGDIPEGYSVSREKKERFSLILESASTNQTSMYLCASSPAWTGRNERFFGPGTRLTVL.

The chain recombines TRBV7-9 with TRBJ1-1, with D uncertain. The germline V gene encodes CDR1 SEHNR and CDR2 FQNEAQ (reference sequence). V lost 3 bases to trimming and J lost 2 bases, with 10 bases between them. The CDR3 is made up of 14 amino acids. CDR3 coding DNA: TGTGCCAGCAGCTTGTGGGGAGGCAACACTGAAGCTTTCTTT. Translation: CASSLWGGNTEAFF.

This clone was observed many times. This sequence joins TRBV19 and TRBJ1-1, with 8 nucleotides matching TRBD1. Unmatched junction bases numbered 5, after V lost 6 bases and J lost 11 bases. The CDR3 covers 11 residues. CDR1 is LNHDA and CDR2 is SQIVND in the germline V gene (reference sequence). DNA for the CDR3: TGTGCCAGTAGGACAGGGGTTGGCGCTTTCTTT. Translation gives CASRTGVGAFF.

The sample holds many counts of this clone. The chain uses TRBV7-2 and TRBJ2-3, with 7 positions matching TRBD2. CDR1 and CDR2 (germline): SGHTA, FQGNSA. V lost 6 bases to trimming and J lost 6 bases; unmatched junction nucleotides: 3. There are 12 residues in the CDR3. The CDR3 DNA sequence: TGTGCCAGCAGGCAACTAGCGGATACGCAGTATTTT. The encoded protein is CASRQLADTQYF.

This clone was observed at least ten times. CDR3 sequence: CSARDLVAGVINEQFF. The CDR3 coding sequence is TGCAGTGCTAGAGATCTCGTGGCGGGAGTTATCAATGAGCAGTTCTTC. The chain has TRBV20-1 and TRBJ2-1; the match to TRBD2 covers 7 bases. The trim removed 0 bases at V and 6 bases at J, leaving 11 bases unmatched. In germline, CDR1 is DFQATT, CDR2 SNEGSKA (reference sequence). The CDR3 totals 16 residues.

This clone ranks as medium-sized (0.01 to 0.1%). The chain carries TRBV27 and TRBJ2-7, with a tentative D call TRBD2 (6 bases). Trimming stripped 2 bases from V and 2 bases from J, with 10 bases between. The CDR3 is made up of 14 amino acids. Germline V gene sequence: CDR1 MNHEY, CDR2 SMNVEV (reference sequence). CDR3 residues: CASSLVPGAYEQYF. Written as DNA, the CDR3 is TGTGCCAGCAGTTTAGTTCCGGGGGCCTACGAGCAGTACTTC.

In its sample, this clone was seen many times. The V gene is TRBV11-1, the J gene TRBJ1-1, with 7 bases aligning to TRBD1. Germline CDR1 reads SGHAT; CDR2 reads FQDESV (reference sequence). This CDR3 spans 14 amino acids. The V segment lost 2 bases and the J segment 4 bases; nucleotides outside the gene matches: 4. Written as DNA, the CDR3 is TGTGCCAGCAGCTTAAGAAGGGGGCCCACTGAAGCTTTCTTT. As protein: CASSLRRGPTEAFF.